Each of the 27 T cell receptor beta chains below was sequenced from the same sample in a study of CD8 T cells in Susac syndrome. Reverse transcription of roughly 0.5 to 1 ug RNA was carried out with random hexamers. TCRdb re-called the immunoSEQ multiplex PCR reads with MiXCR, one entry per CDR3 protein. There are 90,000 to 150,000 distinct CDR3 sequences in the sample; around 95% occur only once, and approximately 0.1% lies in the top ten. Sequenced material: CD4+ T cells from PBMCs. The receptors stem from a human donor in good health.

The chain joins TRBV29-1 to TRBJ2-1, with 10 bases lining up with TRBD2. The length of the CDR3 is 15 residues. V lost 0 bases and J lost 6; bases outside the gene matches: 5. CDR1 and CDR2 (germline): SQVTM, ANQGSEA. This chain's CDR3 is CSVEDRPSGSNEQFF. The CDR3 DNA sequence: TGCAGCGTTGAAGATAGGCCTAGCGGGAGCAATGAGCAGTTCTTC.

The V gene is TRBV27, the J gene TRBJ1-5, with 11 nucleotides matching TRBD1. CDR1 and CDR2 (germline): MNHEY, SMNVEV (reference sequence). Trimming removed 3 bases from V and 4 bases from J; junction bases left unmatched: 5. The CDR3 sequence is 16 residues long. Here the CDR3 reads CASSLVRDRGNQPQHF. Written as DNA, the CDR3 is TGTGCCAGCAGTTTGGTCCGGGACAGGGGGAATCAGCCCCAGCATTTT.

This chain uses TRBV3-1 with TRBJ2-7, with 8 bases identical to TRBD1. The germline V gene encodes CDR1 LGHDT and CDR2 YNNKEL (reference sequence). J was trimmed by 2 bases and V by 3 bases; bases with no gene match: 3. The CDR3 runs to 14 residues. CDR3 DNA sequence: TGTGCCAGCAGCCAGGTGGACAGGGCCTACGAGCAGTACTTC. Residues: CASSQVDRAYEQYF.

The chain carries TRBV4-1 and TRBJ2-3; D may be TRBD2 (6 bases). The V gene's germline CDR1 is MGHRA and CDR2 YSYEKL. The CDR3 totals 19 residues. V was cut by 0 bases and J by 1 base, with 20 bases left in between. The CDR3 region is CASSQDGRDWIGGTDTQYF. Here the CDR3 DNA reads TGCGCCAGCAGCCAAGACGGCCGGGACTGGATAGGTGGCACAGATACGCAGTATTTT.

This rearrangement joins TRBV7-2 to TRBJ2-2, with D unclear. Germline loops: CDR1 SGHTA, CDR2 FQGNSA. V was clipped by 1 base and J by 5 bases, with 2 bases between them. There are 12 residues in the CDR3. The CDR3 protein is CASSLETGELFF. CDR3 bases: TGTGCCAGCAGCTTAGAAACCGGGGAGCTGTTTTTT.

For the CDR3, the DNA is TGTGCCAGCAGCGCGCAGGGCCAAGAGACCCAGTACTTC. Protein sequence: CASSAQGQETQYF. The chain is built from TRBV9 and TRBJ2-5; TRBD1 might be the D (5 bases). The CDR3 consists of 13 residues. In germline, CDR1 is SGDLS, CDR2 YYNGEE. With 3 bases removed from V and 1 base from J, the gap between germline ends came to 7 bases.

Written as DNA, the CDR3 is TGTGCCAGTAGTGTACAGGGCGAGGTCACCGGGGAGCTGTTTTTT. Its translation is CASSVQGEVTGELFF. The V and J genes are TRBV19 and TRBJ2-2, with D perhaps TRBD1 (6 bases). The V end lost 5 bases, the J end lost 4 bases, and 14 bases lay between the germline ends. CDR1 LNHDA and CDR2 SQIVND come from the germline V gene (reference sequence). The CDR3 consists of 15 residues.

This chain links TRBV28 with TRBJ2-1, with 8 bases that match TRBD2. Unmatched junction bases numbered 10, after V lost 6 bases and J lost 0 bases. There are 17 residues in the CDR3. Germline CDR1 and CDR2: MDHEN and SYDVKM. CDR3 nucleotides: TGTGCCAGCAGCCCTGGACTAGCTCTTAGCTCCTACAATGAGCAGTTCTTC. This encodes CASSPGLALSSYNEQFF.

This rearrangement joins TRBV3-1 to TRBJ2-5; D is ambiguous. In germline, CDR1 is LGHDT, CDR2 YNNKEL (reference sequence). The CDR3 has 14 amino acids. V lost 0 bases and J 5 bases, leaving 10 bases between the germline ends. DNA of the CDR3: TGTGCCAGCAGCCAAGATTTGCCAAGGGAGACCCAGTACTTC. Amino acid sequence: CASSQDLPRETQYF.

Here the CDR3 DNA reads TGTGCCAGTCGAAAGGCAGGTAGCTACAATGAGCAGTTCTTC. It yields the protein CASRKAGSYNEQFF. The V and J genes are TRBV19 and TRBJ2-1; no clear D. Germline V gene lookup returns CDR1 LNHDA and CDR2 SQIVND (reference sequence). V shed 8 bases and J shed 3 bases, with 14 bases lying between them. This CDR3 comprises 14 residues.

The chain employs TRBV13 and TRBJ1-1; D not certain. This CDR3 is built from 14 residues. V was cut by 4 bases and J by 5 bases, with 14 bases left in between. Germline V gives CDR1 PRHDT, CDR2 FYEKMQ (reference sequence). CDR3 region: CASSSSGKLTEAFF. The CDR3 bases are TGTGCCAGCAGCTCCTCAGGTAAATTAACTGAAGCTTTCTTT.

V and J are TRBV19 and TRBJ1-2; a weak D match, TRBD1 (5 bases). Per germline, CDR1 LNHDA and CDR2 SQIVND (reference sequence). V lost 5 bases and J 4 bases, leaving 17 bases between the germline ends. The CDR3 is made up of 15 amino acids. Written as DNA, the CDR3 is TGTGCCAGTAGTTCCTCGGGACCATCGAGCTATGGCTACACCTTC. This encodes CASSSSGPSSYGYTF.

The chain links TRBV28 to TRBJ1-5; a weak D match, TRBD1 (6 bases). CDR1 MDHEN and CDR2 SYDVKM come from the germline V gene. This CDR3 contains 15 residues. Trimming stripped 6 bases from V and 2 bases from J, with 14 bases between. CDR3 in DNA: TGTGCCAGCAGCATGGGGGCAGGGGGCAATCAGCCCCAGCATTTT. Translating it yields CASSMGAGGNQPQHF.

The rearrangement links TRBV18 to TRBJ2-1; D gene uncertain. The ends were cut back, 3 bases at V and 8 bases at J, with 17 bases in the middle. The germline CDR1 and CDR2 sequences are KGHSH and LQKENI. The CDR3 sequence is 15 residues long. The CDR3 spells CASSPGPRKIDEQFF. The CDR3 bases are TGTGCCAGCTCACCCGGTCCCAGAAAGATCGATGAGCAGTTCTTC.

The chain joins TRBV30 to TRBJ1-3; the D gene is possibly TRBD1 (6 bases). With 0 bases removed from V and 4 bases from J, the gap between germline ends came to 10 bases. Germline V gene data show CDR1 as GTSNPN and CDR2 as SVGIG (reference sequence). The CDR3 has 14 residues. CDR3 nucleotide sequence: TGTGCCTGGAGTGTACAGGGATGGGGAAACACCATATATTTT. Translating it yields CAWSVQGWGNTIYF.

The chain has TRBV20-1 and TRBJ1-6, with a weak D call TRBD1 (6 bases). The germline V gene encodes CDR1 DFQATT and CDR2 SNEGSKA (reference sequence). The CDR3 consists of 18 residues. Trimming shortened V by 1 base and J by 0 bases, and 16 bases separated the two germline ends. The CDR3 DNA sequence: TGCAGTGCTAGAGGGAGCGAGGGGACAAGCTCCTATAATTCACCCCTCCACTTT. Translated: CSARGSEGTSSYNSPLHF.

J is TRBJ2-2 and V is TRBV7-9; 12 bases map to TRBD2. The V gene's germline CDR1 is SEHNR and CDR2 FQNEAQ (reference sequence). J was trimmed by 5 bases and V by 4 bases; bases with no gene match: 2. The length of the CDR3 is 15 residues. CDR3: CASSYGLAGTGELFF. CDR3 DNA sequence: TGTGCCAGCAGCTACGGACTAGCGGGGACCGGGGAGCTGTTTTTT.

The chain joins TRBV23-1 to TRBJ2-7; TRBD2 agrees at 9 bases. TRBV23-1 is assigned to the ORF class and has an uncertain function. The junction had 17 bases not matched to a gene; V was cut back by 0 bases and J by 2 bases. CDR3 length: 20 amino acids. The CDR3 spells CASSQSERRISGSATYEQYF. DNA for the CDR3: TGCGCCAGCAGTCAATCGGAAAGGAGGATTAGCGGGAGTGCTACCTACGAGCAGTACTTC.

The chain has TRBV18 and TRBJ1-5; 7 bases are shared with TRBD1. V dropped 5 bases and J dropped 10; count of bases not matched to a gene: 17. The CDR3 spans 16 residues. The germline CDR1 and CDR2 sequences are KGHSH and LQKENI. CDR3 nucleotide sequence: TGTGCCAGCTCAACCACAACAGGGGTTCGGGCAGGACCCCAGCATTTT. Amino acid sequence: CASSTTTGVRAGPQHF.

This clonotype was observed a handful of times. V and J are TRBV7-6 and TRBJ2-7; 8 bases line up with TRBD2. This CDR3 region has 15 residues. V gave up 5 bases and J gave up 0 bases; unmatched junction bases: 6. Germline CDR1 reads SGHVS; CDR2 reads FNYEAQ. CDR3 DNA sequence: TGTGCCAGCAGCCCCGGGACTAGTCTCTCCTACGAGCAGTACTTC. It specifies CASSPGTSLSYEQYF.

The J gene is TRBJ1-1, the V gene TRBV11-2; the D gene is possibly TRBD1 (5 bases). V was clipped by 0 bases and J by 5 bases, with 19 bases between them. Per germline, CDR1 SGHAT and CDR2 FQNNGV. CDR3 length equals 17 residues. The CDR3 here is CASSLEKGPGRETEAFF. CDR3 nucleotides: TGTGCCAGCAGCTTAGAAAAAGGCCCAGGGAGAGAAACTGAAGCTTTCTTT.

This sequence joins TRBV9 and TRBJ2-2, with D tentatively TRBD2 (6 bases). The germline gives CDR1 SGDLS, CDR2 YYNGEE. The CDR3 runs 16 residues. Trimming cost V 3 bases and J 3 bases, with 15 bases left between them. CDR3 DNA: TGTGCCAGCAGCGCCGGGTTAGCGGCGGACACCGGGGAGCTGTTTTTT. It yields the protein CASSAGLAADTGELFF.

The CDR3 region has the DNA TGTGCCAGCAGTGAATTCCGGGACTCCCTTTCCCCCCTCCACTTT. Translating gives CASSEFRDSLSPLHF. The chain links TRBV6-1 to TRBJ1-6; TRBD1 might be the D (5 bases). In germline, CDR1 is MNHNS, CDR2 SASEGT. This CDR3 comprises 15 residues. V was cut by 2 bases and J by 13 bases, with 18 bases left in between.

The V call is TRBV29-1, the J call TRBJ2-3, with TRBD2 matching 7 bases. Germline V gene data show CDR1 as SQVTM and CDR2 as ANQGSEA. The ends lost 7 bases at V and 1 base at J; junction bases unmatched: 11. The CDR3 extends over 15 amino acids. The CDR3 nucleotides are TGCAGCGCCGAGATGAGCGGGGCCCGCACAGATACGCAGTATTTT. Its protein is CSAEMSGARTDTQYF.

CDR3 protein: CASSRGGSGQPSETQYF. The CDR3 nucleotides read TGTGCCAGCAGCCGGGGGGGGAGCGGGCAGCCTTCGGAGACCCAGTACTTC. The chain joins TRBV7-3 to TRBJ2-5; 8 positions match TRBD2. CDR1 is SGHTA, CDR2 FQGTGA, per germline. This CDR3 contains 17 residues. V gave up 5 bases and J gave up 5 bases; unmatched junction bases: 16. Combining the CDR3 with reference TRBV7-3 and TRBJ2-5 gives the whole variable domain GAGVSQTPSNKVTEKGKYVELRCDPISGHTALYWYRQSLGQGPEFLIYFQGTGAADDSGLPNDRFFAVRPEGSVSTLKIQRTERGDSAVYLCASSRGGSGQPSETQYFGPGTRLLVL.

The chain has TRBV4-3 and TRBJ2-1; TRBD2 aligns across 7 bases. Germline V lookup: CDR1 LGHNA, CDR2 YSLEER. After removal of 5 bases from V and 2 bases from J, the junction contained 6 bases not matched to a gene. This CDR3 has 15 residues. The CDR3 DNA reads TGCGCCAGCAGCTTCCGGGACTATCCCTACAATGAGCAGTTCTTC. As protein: CASSFRDYPYNEQFF.

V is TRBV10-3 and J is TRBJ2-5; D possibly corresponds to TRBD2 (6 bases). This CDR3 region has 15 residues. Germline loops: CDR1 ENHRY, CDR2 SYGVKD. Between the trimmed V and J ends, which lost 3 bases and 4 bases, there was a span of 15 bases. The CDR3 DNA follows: TGTGCCATCAGTGATACGGGGGATCTAGGAGAGACCCAGTACTTC. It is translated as CAISDTGDLGETQYF.